The 12 T cell receptor beta chains below were found in one sample sequenced in a study. TCRdb fed the RT-PCR reads into MiXCR, producing one record per CDR3 protein. The table records almost 700,000 distinct CDR3 sequences, 12% to 15% of them present only once. Sequenced sample: memory CD4+ T cells from blood. These receptors were obtained from a female donor in good health, serving as a healthy control.

This clonotype was picked up a small number of times. CDR3 DNA sequence: TGTGCCAGCAGCTCCCCGACAGGGGATAACCAGCCCCAGCATTTT. Translating gives CASSSPTGDNQPQHF. V and J are TRBV7-9 and TRBJ1-5, with 8 nucleotides matching TRBD1. V gave up 4 bases and J gave up 7 bases; unmatched junction bases: 9. Per germline, CDR1 SEHNR and CDR2 FQNEAQ (reference sequence). The CDR3 is 15 residues long.

The CDR3 loop reads CASSLGPAGEAFF. The CDR3, as DNA: TGTGCCAGCAGCTTAGGGCCCGCGGGGGAAGCTTTCTTT. The chain is built from TRBV11-1 and TRBJ1-1; D gene unclear. The CDR3 spans 13 residues. CDR1 is SGHAT and CDR2 is FQDESV in the germline V gene (reference sequence). Trimming shortened V by 1 base and J by 8 bases, and 11 bases separated the two germline ends. The whole variable domain, remainder taken from reference TRBV11-1 and TRBJ1-1, is EAEVAQSPRYKITEKSQAVAFWCDPISGHATLYWYRQILGQGPELLVQFQDESVVDDSQLPKDRFSAERLKGVDSTLKIQPAELGDSAMYLCASSLGPAGEAFFGQGTRLTVV.

In its sample, this clonotype was seen a few times. This chain joins TRBV27 and TRBJ1-5; D unresolved. V lost 3 bases, J lost 4 bases, and 10 bases lay in between. The CDR3 totals 14 residues. Germline loops: CDR1 MNHEY, CDR2 SMNVEV (reference sequence). The CDR3 reads CASSFVPGNQPQHF. CDR3 bases: TGTGCCAGCAGTTTTGTGCCCGGGAATCAGCCCCAGCATTTT.

This clonotype was seen repeatedly, ten times or more. The gene calls are TRBV20-1 and TRBJ1-1; possibly TRBD1 for D (5 bases). This CDR3 is 11 amino acids long. Trimming left V 8 bases short and J 3 bases short, with 10 bases between. Germline CDR1 and CDR2: DFQATT and SNEGSKA (reference sequence). The CDR3 sequence: CSTRGDTEAFF. The CDR3 DNA follows: TGCAGTACCCGGGGGGACACTGAAGCTTTCTTT.

This clonotype turned up a few times. This chain connects TRBV6-2 or TRBV6-3 to TRBJ2-5, with 7 bases lining up with TRBD2. Trimming took 7 bases from V and 0 from J; bases not matched to a gene: 2. CDR1 is MNHEY and CDR2 is SVGEGT in the germline V gene. This CDR3 contains 13 residues. Here the CDR3 reads CASTRGDQETQYF. CDR3 DNA: TGTGCCAGCACCCGGGGGGACCAAGAGACCCAGTACTTC.

V gene TRBV20-1 combines with J gene TRBJ1-2, with TRBD1 as a possible D gene (5 bases). Trimming took 0 bases from V and 6 from J, leaving 14 bases between them. Germline CDR1 is DFQATT and CDR2 is SNEGSKA (reference sequence). The CDR3 loop spans 14 amino acids. Written as DNA, the CDR3 is TGCAGTGCTAGAGATCCACTGGGACGTCATGGCTACACCTTC. Its translation: CSARDPLGRHGYTF.

This chain links TRBV7-9 with TRBJ2-4; 13 bases fit TRBD2. Germline V gene lookup returns CDR1 SEHNR and CDR2 FQNEAQ (reference sequence). Germline trimming cut 5 bases from V and 1 base from J; bases unmatched to any gene: 20. The length of the CDR3 is 22 residues. In nucleotides, the CDR3 is TGTGCCAGCAGCATCGGGACTAGCGGGGTCGAAGGATTGGGAGGGGCCAAAAACATTCAGTACTTC. Protein sequence: CASSIGTSGVEGLGGAKNIQYF.

The V gene is TRBV7-2, the J gene TRBJ2-7; the D is unclear. V was pared by 5 bases and J by 3 bases, with 11 bases between. The length of the CDR3 is 13 residues. Germline CDR1 and CDR2: SGHTA and FQGNSA. In DNA, the CDR3 is TGTGCCAGCAGCCCGCGACGGCTCTACGAGCAGTACTTC. Residues: CASSPRRLYEQYF.

This chain connects TRBV6-5 to TRBJ2-7, with D possibly TRBD1 on 6 matching bases. The CDR3 has 18 residues. Germline lookup yields CDR1 MNHEY and CDR2 SVGAGI. The V and J ends lost 6 bases and 0 bases respectively, with 24 bases between them. The DNA for the CDR3 is TGTGCCAGCAGAAGTAGGGGACCTCTGAGGGGGAGCTCCTACGAGCAGTACTTC. As protein: CASRSRGPLRGSSYEQYF.

The rearrangement links TRBV20-1 to TRBJ2-7, with TRBD2 identical over 9 bases. The trim removed 5 bases at V and 2 bases at J, leaving 7 bases unmatched. This CDR3 comprises 14 residues. Germline V gene data show CDR1 as DFQATT and CDR2 as SNEGSKA (reference sequence). The CDR3 bases are TGCAGTGCTCCCATTAGCGGGAGCCCCTACGAGCAGTACTTC. It encodes CSAPISGSPYEQYF.

This clonotype was seen only a few times. This chain uses TRBV6-2 or TRBV6-3 with TRBJ2-1; 7 nucleotides agree with TRBD1. There are 13 residues in the CDR3. V lost 6 bases to trimming and J lost 8 bases; unmatched junction nucleotides: 7. CDR1 and CDR2 (germline): MNHEY, SVGEGT. The CDR3 here is CASRGQVSDEQFF. The DNA of the CDR3 is TGTGCCAGCAGAGGACAGGTATCCGATGAGCAGTTCTTC.

This sequence joins TRBV20-1 and TRBJ2-3; the D gene is possibly TRBD2 (6 bases). The CDR3 runs 17 residues. Germline CDR1 reads DFQATT; CDR2 reads SNEGSKA (reference sequence). The ends were cut back, 5 bases at V and 0 bases at J, with 21 bases in the middle. DNA of the CDR3: TGCAGTGCTGACGACGGTGGTCGGGGGAGTAGCACAGATACGCAGTATTTT. As protein: CSADDGGRGSSTDTQYF.